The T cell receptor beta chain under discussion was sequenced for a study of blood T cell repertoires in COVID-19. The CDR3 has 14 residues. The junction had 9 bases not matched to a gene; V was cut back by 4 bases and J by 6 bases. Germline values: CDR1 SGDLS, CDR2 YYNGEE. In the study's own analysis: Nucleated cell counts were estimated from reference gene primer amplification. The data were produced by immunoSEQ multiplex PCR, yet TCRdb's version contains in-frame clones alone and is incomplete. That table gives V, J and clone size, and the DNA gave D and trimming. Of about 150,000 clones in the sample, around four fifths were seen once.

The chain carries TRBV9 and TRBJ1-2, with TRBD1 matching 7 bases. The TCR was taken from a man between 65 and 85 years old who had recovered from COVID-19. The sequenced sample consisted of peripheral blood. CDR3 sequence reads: CASSTYRGLDGYTF. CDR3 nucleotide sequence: TGTGCCAGCAGCACATACAGGGGTTTAGATGGCTACACCTTC.